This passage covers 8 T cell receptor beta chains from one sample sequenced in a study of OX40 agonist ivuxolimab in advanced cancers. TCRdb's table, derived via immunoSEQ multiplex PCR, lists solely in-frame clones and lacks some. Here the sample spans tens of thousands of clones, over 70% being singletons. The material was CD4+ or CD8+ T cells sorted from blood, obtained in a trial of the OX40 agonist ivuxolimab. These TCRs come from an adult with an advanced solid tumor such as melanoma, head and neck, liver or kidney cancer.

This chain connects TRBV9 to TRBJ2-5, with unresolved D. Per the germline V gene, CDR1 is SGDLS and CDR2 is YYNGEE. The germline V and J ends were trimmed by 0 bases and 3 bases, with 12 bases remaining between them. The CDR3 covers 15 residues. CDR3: CASSVAGSDEETQYF. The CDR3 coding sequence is TGTGCCAGCAGCGTAGCGGGCTCCGATGAAGAGACCCAGTACTTC.

CDR3 residues: CASSFSGGTDTQYF. CDR3 nucleotides: TGTGCCAGCAGCTTCTCCGGGGGCACAGATACGCAGTATTTT. This rearrangement joins TRBV5-4 to TRBJ2-3; TRBD2 might be the D (5 bases). CDR1 and CDR2 (germline): SGHNT, YYREEE (reference sequence). The CDR3 runs 14 residues. Trimming took off 2 bases at V and 1 base at J, with 8 bases between the two ends. Full variable domain (remainder filled in from reference TRBV5-4 and TRBJ2-3): ETGVTQSPTHLIKTRGQQVTLRCSSQSGHNTVSWYQQALGQGPQFIFQYYREEENGRGNFPPRFSGLQFPNYSSELNVNALELDDSALYLCASSFSGGTDTQYFGPGTRLTVL.

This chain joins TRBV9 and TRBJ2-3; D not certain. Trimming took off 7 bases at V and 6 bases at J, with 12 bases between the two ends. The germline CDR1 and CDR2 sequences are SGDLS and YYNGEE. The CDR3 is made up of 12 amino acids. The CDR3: CASAHSRDTQYF. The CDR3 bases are TGTGCCAGCGCCCACTCCCGGGATACGCAGTATTTT.

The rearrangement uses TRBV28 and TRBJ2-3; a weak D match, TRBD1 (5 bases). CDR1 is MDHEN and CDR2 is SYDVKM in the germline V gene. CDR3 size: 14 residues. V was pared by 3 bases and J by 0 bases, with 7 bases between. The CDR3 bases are TGTGCCAGCAGTTTTAGGGGTAGCACAGATACGCAGTATTTT. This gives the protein CASSFRGSTDTQYF.

The CDR3 loop is CASSLVGRGTDTQYF. CDR3 in DNA: TGTGCCAGCAGTCTAGTAGGACGTGGCACAGATACGCAGTATTTT. The chain is built from TRBV27 and TRBJ2-3; D remains ambiguous. CDR1 MNHEY and CDR2 SMNVEV come from the germline V gene (reference sequence). Trimming left V 5 bases short and J 1 base short, with 13 bases between. The CDR3 is 15 residues long.

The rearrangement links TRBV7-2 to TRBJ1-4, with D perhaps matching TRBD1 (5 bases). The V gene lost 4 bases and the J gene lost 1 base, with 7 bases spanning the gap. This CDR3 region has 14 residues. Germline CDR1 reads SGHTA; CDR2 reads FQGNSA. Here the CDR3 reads CASSWDGTNEKLFF. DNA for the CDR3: TGTGCCAGCAGCTGGGACGGAACTAATGAAAAACTGTTTTTT.

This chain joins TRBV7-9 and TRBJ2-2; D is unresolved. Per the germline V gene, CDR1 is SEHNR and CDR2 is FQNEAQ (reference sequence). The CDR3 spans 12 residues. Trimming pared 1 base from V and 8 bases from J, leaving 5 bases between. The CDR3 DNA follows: TGTGCCAGCAGCTTAGAATTGGGGGAGCTGTTTTTT. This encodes CASSLELGELFF.

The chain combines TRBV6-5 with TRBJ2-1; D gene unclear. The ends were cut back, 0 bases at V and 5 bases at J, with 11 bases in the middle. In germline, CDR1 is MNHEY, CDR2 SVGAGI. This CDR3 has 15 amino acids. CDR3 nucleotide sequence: TGTGCCAGCAGTTACTCGAGTAACGGAAACAATGAGCAGTTCTTC. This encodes CASSYSSNGNNEQFF.